These 18 T cell receptor beta chains came from one sample sequenced in a study of post-analysis software for immune sequencing data. Regarding the study as a whole: Patients carried roughly 5 TRBV segments more frequently than controls did, and TRBV5-6, TRBV5-1 and TRBV20-1 were among them.

Their recognized antigens are unknown. Unique molecular identifiers were built into the TCR beta cDNA libraries. TCRdb reprocessed the PCR reads via MiXCR and lists one record per CDR3 protein. The data show roughly 620,000 distinct CDR3 sequences, 44% seen once. The material sequenced was blood. Source of these receptors: a girl aged 10 to 17 with multiple sclerosis.

The rearrangement links TRBV20-1 to TRBJ2-5; a weak D match, TRBD1 (6 bases). The CDR3 has 13 residues. The V and J ends lost 0 bases and 7 bases respectively, with 12 bases between them. The germline V gene has CDR1 DFQATT and CDR2 SNEGSKA (reference sequence). CDR3 loop: CSAREQGGGTQYF. In nucleotides, the CDR3 is TGCAGTGCTAGAGAGCAAGGGGGTGGGACCCAGTACTTC.

The gene calls are TRBV7-8 and TRBJ2-5; 7 positions match TRBD2. CDR1 is SGHVS and CDR2 is FQNEAQ in the germline V gene. CDR3 length: 15 residues. V lost 2 bases and J lost 5; bases outside the gene matches: 8. DNA of the CDR3: TGTGCCAGCAGCTTAACCGGGGGGATAGGGGAGACCCAGTACTTC. Translation: CASSLTGGIGETQYF.

V and J are TRBV3-1 and TRBJ2-4; D unclear. The DNA end is a closer match to TRBJ2-7, so the J assignment may be wrong. Germline V gene lookup returns CDR1 LGHDT and CDR2 YNNKEL (reference sequence). This CDR3 region has 12 residues. The CDR3: CASSQGRDEQYF. CDR3 in DNA: TGTGCCAGCAGCCAAGGTCGTGACGAGCAGTACTTC.

The genes are TRBV9 and TRBJ2-3, with no clear D. CDR1 and CDR2 from the germline V gene are SGDLS and YYNGEE. This CDR3 has 14 residues. The V end lost 4 bases, the J end lost 9 bases, and 18 bases lay between the germline ends. The CDR3 DNA reads TGTGCCAGCAGCTTCCCGTCCGTTTCCGTCACGCAGTATTTT. It specifies CASSFPSVSVTQYF.

J is TRBJ2-3 and V is TRBV7-9, with 8 bases lining up with TRBD1. The CDR3 is 14 amino acids. V trimming: 8 bases; J trimming: 3 bases; junction bases outside the gene matches: 7. Germline assignment: CDR1 SEHNR and CDR2 FQNEAQ (reference sequence). The CDR3 coding sequence is TGTGCCAGCGCATCCGGACAGGGAACAGATACGCAGTATTTT. This encodes CASASGQGTDTQYF.

The chain has TRBV4-2 and TRBJ1-4; D unclear. The CDR3 spans 17 residues. Trimming removed 1 base at V and 3 bases at J, with 15 bases between. The germline gives CDR1 LGHNA, CDR2 YNFKEQ. CDR3 residues: CASSQAPFRASNEKLFF. In DNA, the CDR3 is TGTGCCAGCAGCCAAGCTCCCTTCAGAGCATCTAATGAAAAACTGTTTTTT.

This clonotype was picked up a small number of times. The chain joins TRBV12-3 or TRBV12-4 to TRBJ2-1; 8 bases align to TRBD1. This CDR3 is 18 amino acids long. Unmatched junction bases numbered 17, after V lost 6 bases and J lost 4 bases. The CDR3 region is CASRRDRRSSPLYNEQFF. In DNA form, the CDR3 reads TGTGCCAGCAGACGGGACAGGAGGTCCTCCCCCCTTTACAATGAGCAGTTCTTC.

In its sample, this clonotype was seen many times. This sequence joins TRBV29-1 and TRBJ2-3; 9 bases match TRBD1. Germline V lookup: CDR1 SQVTM, CDR2 ANQGSEA. The V and J ends lost 0 bases and 6 bases, in that order; junction bases with no gene match: 10. The CDR3 runs 16 residues. CDR3 bases: TGCAGCGTTGAAGATTGGACGCGGGACAGGGCCGATACGCAGTATTTT. This encodes CSVEDWTRDRADTQYF.

J is TRBJ1-1 and V is TRBV6-2 or TRBV6-3; unclear D gene. Germline CDR1 MNHEY, CDR2 SVGEGT. The CDR3 runs to 13 residues. Trimming removed 7 bases at V and 1 base at J, with 10 bases between. CDR3 in amino acids: CASTTVWNTEAFF. In DNA form, the CDR3 reads TGTGCCAGCACCACGGTATGGAACACTGAAGCTTTCTTT.

The gene calls are TRBV4-2 and TRBJ2-6; TRBD2 is a possible D gene (5 bases). Germline lookup yields CDR1 LGHNA and CDR2 YNFKEQ. The CDR3 has 16 amino acids. Trimming removed 0 bases at V and 0 bases at J, with 6 bases between. The CDR3 reads CASSQEEGSGANVLTF. CDR3 nucleotides: TGTGCCAGCAGCCAAGAAGAGGGCTCTGGGGCCAACGTCCTGACTTTC.

The rearrangement joins TRBV7-2 to TRBJ2-3; 8 bases are shared with TRBD2. The germline gives CDR1 SGHTA, CDR2 FQGNSA. V lost 3 bases and J lost 4; bases outside the gene matches: 6. The CDR3 is made up of 15 amino acids. The CDR3 bases are TGTGCCAGCAGCTTTAGTTCGGGGGGGGCAGATACGCAGTATTTT. Residues: CASSFSSGGADTQYF.

CDR3 bases: TGTGCCAGCAGGAGGACAGGGGGCAATGGCTACACCTTC. This gives the protein CASRRTGGNGYTF. The chain links TRBV6-5 to TRBJ1-2; 11 bases are a match to TRBD1. The germline V gene has CDR1 MNHEY and CDR2 SVGAGI. This CDR3 is built from 13 residues. With V trimmed by 6 bases and J by 6 bases, 3 bases remained unmatched.

This clonotype has at least ten counts. The chain links TRBV29-1 to TRBJ2-1, with 8 bases lining up with TRBD2. Looked up from germline, CDR1 is SQVTM and CDR2 is ANQGSEA. There are 17 residues in the CDR3. After removal of 0 bases from V and 8 bases from J, the junction contained 15 bases not matched to a gene. The CDR3 nucleotides read TGCAGCGTTGAAGAGCGGGGGGAGGCAGTTAGGGGCGATGAGCAGTTCTTC. Protein product: CSVEERGEAVRGDEQFF.

The genes are TRBV12-3 or TRBV12-4 and TRBJ2-5; D perhaps matches TRBD2 (5 bases). The V end was cut by 3 bases, the J end by 0 bases, with 11 bases between. The CDR3 covers 15 residues. In DNA, the CDR3 is TGTGCCAGCAGTTTTTTGGAGGCAGACCAAGAGACCCAGTACTTC. It specifies CASSFLEADQETQYF.

This sequence joins TRBV27 and TRBJ1-1, with D hard to call. The CDR3 totals 13 residues. Germline-derived CDR1 and CDR2 are MNHEY and SMNVEV (reference sequence). Trimming removed 5 bases at V and 2 bases at J, with 9 bases between. CDR3 region: CASSRHSNTEAFF. The CDR3 region has the DNA TGTGCCAGCAGTCGACACTCTAACACTGAAGCTTTCTTT.

The sample holds a few counts of this clonotype. CDR3 DNA: TGCGCCAGCAGCTCTGTAGGAAGGGACACAGATACGCAGTATTTT. Translated, it gives CASSSVGRDTDTQYF. The J gene is TRBJ2-3, the V gene TRBV5-1; no firm D call. The CDR3 covers 15 residues. Germline V CDR1 and CDR2: SGHRS, YFSETQ. V gave up 3 bases and J gave up 2 bases, with 13 bases separating them.

This clonotype has a handful of counts. This chain uses TRBV29-1 with TRBJ1-2; possible D gene TRBD1, 6 bases. Trimming left V 4 bases short and J 3 bases short, with 12 bases between. Germline CDR1 SQVTM, CDR2 ANQGSEA. The length of the CDR3 is 13 residues. The CDR3: CSVGDTEDYGYTF. In DNA form, the CDR3 reads TGCAGCGTTGGGGACACCGAAGACTATGGCTACACCTTC.

V usage is TRBV20-1 and J usage is TRBJ1-5, with 8 bases that match TRBD1. With 5 bases clipped from V and 4 bases from J, the junction kept 7 bases outside the gene matches. This CDR3 comprises 14 residues. The germline V gene encodes CDR1 DFQATT and CDR2 SNEGSKA (reference sequence). The CDR3: CSAVRDRTNQPQHF. In DNA form, the CDR3 reads TGCAGTGCTGTCCGGGACAGGACAAATCAGCCCCAGCATTTT.